This T cell receptor (beta chain) comes out of a study of blood T cell repertoires in COVID-19. Whole-study context: Researchers got acute and convalescent COVID-19 samples from the United States, Italy and Spain.

Categorization into cohorts depended on clinical history that participants reported. The CDR3 is 17 amino acids. Germline CDR1 SGHRS, CDR2 YFSETQ. Assay: immunoSEQ multiplex PCR; the TCRdb copy retains only in-frame clones and omits some. The repertoire consists of under 250,000 clones, with approximately 90% occurring once and the leading ten covering around 3.2%. Details on this clone: Mismatch with germline at one junction end may stem from a read error.

This rearrangement joins TRBV5-1 to TRBJ1-1; D ambiguous. The receptor's source is a young woman in a cohort exposed to, infected with or recovered from COVID-19 (not recorded which). Material: PBMCs or T cells enriched from blood (not recorded which). CDR3 residues: CASRLAPEEGGNTEAFF. Here the CDR3 DNA reads TGCGCCAGCAGGTTGGCCCCAGAGGAAGGAGGGAACACTGAAGCTTTCTTT.